The 5 T cell receptor beta chains below were found in one sample sequenced in a study of T-cell reconstitution after alpha-beta-depleted transplantation in children. Preparation of the TCRbeta library used unique molecular identifiers. TCRdb redid the calling of the PCR reads with MiXCR, one entry per CDR3 protein. The repertoire holds 240,000 or so distinct CDR3 sequences, with roughly 8% as singletons. Specimen: PBMCs, mostly from graft donor cells, collected 180 days after TCRalphabeta/CD19-depleted stem cell transplant. Source of these receptors: a male patient between 5 and 17 years old who had a stem cell transplant for acute lymphoblastic leukemia, so the T cells may come from the graft donor.

The table lists this clonotype with many counts. V is TRBV6-4 and J is TRBJ2-2, with TRBD1 as a possible D gene (6 bases). The V gene's germline CDR1 is MRHNA and CDR2 SNTAGT. The ends were cut back, 8 bases at V and 2 bases at J, with 9 bases in the middle. The CDR3 consists of 13 residues. CDR3 sequence: CASRTENTGELFF. CDR3 coding DNA: TGTGCCAGCCGGACAGAAAACACCGGGGAGCTGTTTTTT.

This clonotype was detected a few times. The chain links TRBV20-1 to TRBJ2-5, with no clear D. Trimming took 1 base from V and 4 from J, leaving 7 bases between them. CDR1 is DFQATT, CDR2 SNEGSKA, per germline (reference sequence). The CDR3 length is 12 residues. DNA for the CDR3: TGCAGTGCTAGAGGGCAGAGAGAGACCCAGTACTTC. Translating gives CSARGQRETQYF.

This clonotype was seen ten or more times. This chain links TRBV5-1 with TRBJ2-2, with a weak D call TRBD1 (6 bases). Deletions cut 3 bases from V and 4 bases from J, with 10 bases between. This CDR3 has 14 amino acids. Germline V gene sequence: CDR1 SGHRS, CDR2 YFSETQ. The CDR3 reads CASSYQQGTGELFF. The CDR3, as DNA: TGCGCCAGCAGCTACCAACAGGGCACCGGGGAGCTGTTTTTT.

This clonotype was counted at least ten times. The CDR3 region is CASSPDRPRGGSWHYEQYF. CDR3 DNA sequence: TGTGCCAGCAGTCCTGACCGACCGCGGGGCGGGAGTTGGCACTACGAGCAGTACTTC. This chain joins TRBV12-3 or TRBV12-4 and TRBJ2-7, with 7 bases fitting TRBD2. Losses at the gene ends were 5 bases for V and 3 bases for J; bases not matched to a gene: 22. The CDR3 is 19 amino acids.

This clonotype came up once. V is TRBV19 and J is TRBJ1-1; perhaps TRBD1 as D (6 bases). Trimming stripped 4 bases from V and 7 bases from J, with 22 bases between. CDR3 size: 16 residues. The germline V gene has CDR1 LNHDA and CDR2 SQIVND (reference sequence). The CDR3 region is CASSSPGTYPRGEAFF. The CDR3 coding sequence is TGTGCCAGTAGTAGCCCCGGGACATATCCTCGGGGTGAAGCTTTCTTT.